Sequencing of this T cell receptor (beta chain) was carried out in a study of blood T cell repertoires in COVID-19. Across the study: Whether acute or convalescent, the COVID-19 samples came from the United States, Italy and Spain. Sources were T cells, B-cell-depleted T cells, or PBMCs; the material itself was cDNA or gDNA.

CDR1 is SGHKS and CDR2 is YYEKEE in the germline V gene (reference sequence). The CDR3 contains 14 residues. The V and J ends lost 1 base and 2 bases respectively, with 9 bases between them. Followed over time, Seattle patients had been enrolled while infection was active. Original data processing: Amplification from reference gene primers served as the basis for estimated nucleated cell counts. Produced via immunoSEQ multiplex PCR; TCRdb's table is partial and in-frame only. V and J calls and clone size are those listed in that table; D and trimming were worked out from the DNA. The sample lists roughly 500,000 clones; roughly nine tenths were seen once.

The chain links TRBV5-5 to TRBJ1-2; D is unresolved. The receptor was derived from a man between 18 and 29 years old with COVID-19, enrolled during active disease. What was sequenced was peripheral blood. The CDR3 DNA reads as TGTGCCAGCAGCTTGCTCGGGGAAAACTATGGCTACACCTTC. Encoded protein: CASSLLGENYGYTF.